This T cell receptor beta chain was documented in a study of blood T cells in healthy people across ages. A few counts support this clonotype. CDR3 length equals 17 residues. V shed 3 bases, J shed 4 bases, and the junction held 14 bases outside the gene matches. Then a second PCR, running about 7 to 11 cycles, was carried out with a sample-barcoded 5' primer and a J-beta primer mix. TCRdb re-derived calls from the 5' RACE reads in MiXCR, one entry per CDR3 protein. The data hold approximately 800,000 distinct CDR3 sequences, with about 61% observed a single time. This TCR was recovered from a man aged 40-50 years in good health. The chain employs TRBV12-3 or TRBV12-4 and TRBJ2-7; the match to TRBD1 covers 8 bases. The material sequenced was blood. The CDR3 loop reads CASSFPTFGTGKYEQYF. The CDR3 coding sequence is TGTGCCAGCAGTTTCCCGACCTTCGGGACAGGCAAGTACGAGCAGTACTTC.